The entry below describes one T cell receptor beta chain. The sample originates from a study of T-cell reconstitution after alpha-beta-depleted transplantation in children. Researchers prepared the TCRbeta library using unique molecular identifiers, the study reports. TCRdb reprocessed the PCR reads with MiXCR, giving one entry per CDR3 protein. The sample lists around 400,000 distinct CDR3 sequences; 11% were seen once. The trim removed 1 base at V and 2 bases at J, leaving 3 bases unmatched. The CDR3 sequence is 16 residues long. The germline V gene has CDR1 LGHNA and CDR2 YSLEER. The rearrangement uses TRBV4-3 and TRBJ2-1; 9 bases match TRBD2. The sample here was PBMCs from the stem cell graft donor, taken from the stem cell graft. The source of this sequence is a human donor who donated a stem cell graft to a child with acute myeloid leukemia. CDR3 in amino acids: CASSQGLAVTYNEQFF. CDR3 coding DNA: TGCGCCAGCAGCCAAGGACTAGCGGTCACCTACAATGAGCAGTTCTTC.